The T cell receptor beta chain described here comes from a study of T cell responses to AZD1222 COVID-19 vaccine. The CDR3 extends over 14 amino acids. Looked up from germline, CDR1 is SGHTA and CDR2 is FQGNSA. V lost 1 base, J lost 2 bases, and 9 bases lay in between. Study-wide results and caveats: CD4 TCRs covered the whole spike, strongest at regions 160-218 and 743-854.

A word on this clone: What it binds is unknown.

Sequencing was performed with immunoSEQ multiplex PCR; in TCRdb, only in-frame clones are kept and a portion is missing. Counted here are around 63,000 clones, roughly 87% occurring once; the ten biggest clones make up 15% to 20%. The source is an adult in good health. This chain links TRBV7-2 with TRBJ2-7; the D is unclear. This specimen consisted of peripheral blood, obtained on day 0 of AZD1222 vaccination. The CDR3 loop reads CASSLGDSPYEQYF. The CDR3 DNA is TGTGCCAGCAGCTTAGGGGATTCCCCCTACGAGCAGTACTTC. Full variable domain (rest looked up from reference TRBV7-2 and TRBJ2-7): GAGVSQSPSNKVTEKGKDVELRCDPISGHTALYWYRQSLGQGLEFLIYFQGNSAPDKSGLPSDRFSAERTGGSVSTLTIQRTQQEDSAVYLCASSLGDSPYEQYFGPGTRLTVT.